This TCR beta chain was found in a study of technical replicates of blood from several donors. The method was immunoSEQ multiplex PCR; TCRdb's version includes in-frame clones alone and lacks a portion of them. Of fewer than 90,000 clones listed, 94% were seen once; the top ten hold 0.39%. Germline V lookup: CDR1 MNHEY, CDR2 SVGAGI. The V gene lost 4 bases and the J gene lost 2 bases, with 11 bases spanning the gap. This CDR3 region has 14 residues. The chain recombines TRBV6-5 with TRBJ2-5; a weak D match, TRBD2 (5 bases). The origin of this receptor is a human donor in good health. What was sequenced was T cells isolated from PBMCs. The CDR3 sequence: CASSFRLLQETQYF. The CDR3 DNA reads TGTGCCAGCAGTTTCCGACTATTACAAGAGACCCAGTACTTC.